The T cell receptor beta chain under discussion was sequenced for a study of blood T cell repertoires in COVID-19. The wider study: T cells, B-cell-depleted T cells, or PBMCs supplied cDNA or gDNA.

Trimming pared 0 bases from V and 2 bases from J, leaving 9 bases between. From germline, CDR1 is SGHAT and CDR2 FQNNGV. The CDR3 has 15 residues. Generated by immunoSEQ multiplex PCR, the TCRdb table keeps only in-frame clones and is missing some. The sample has about 200,000 clones, 80% seen once. The TCR originated in a human donor in a cohort sampled during active COVID-19. The specimen sequenced was peripheral blood. The rearrangement joins TRBV11-2 to TRBJ2-3, with D possibly TRBD1 on 5 matching bases. The CDR3 spells CASSLDPGYTDTQYF. The CDR3 DNA sequence: TGTGCCAGCAGCTTAGATCCAGGGTACACAGATACGCAGTATTTT.